These 24 T cell receptor beta chains were sequenced from one sample in a study of T cells expressing NK-cell markers. TCRdb reprocessed the 5' RACE reads; each CDR3 protein has one entry and no DNA is given. The sample totals fewer than 300,000 distinct CDR3 sequences. Sequenced: blood T cells: a sorted CD56 or NKG2C T cell subset, CD4+ or CD8+ T cells, or bulk PBMC T cells (not recorded which). All receptors derive from a woman aged 18 to 75 in good health.

This sequence joins TRBV7-2 and TRBJ2-2. CDR1 and CDR2 (germline): SGHTA, FQGNSA. The CDR3 runs 12 residues. The CDR3 region is CASSLFGGELFF.

The CDR3 protein is CASSPGGTGDYEQYF. The rearrangement uses TRBV5-1 and TRBJ2-7; there is no DNA to check the TCRdb D call of TRBD1. Germline assignment: CDR1 SGHRS and CDR2 YFSETQ. The CDR3 length is 15 residues.

The rearrangement uses TRBV20-1 and TRBJ1-1. The CDR3 is 11 residues long. Germline V gene data show CDR1 as DFQATT and CDR2 as SNEGSKA (reference sequence). CDR3 loop: CSAVGNTEAFF.

The V and J genes are TRBV5-1 and TRBJ2-1; the D call from TCRdb, TRBD1, cannot be confirmed without DNA. This CDR3 contains 16 residues. CDR1 SGHRS and CDR2 YFSETQ come from the germline V gene. The CDR3 protein is CASSFRQEAISNEQFF. Based on the CDR3 plus reference TRBV5-1 and TRBJ2-1, the full variable domain is KAGVTQTPRYLIKTRGQQVTLSCSPISGHRSVSWYQQTPGQGLQFLFEYFSETQRNKGNFPGRFSGRQFSNSRSEMNVSTLELGDSALYLCASSFRQEAISNEQFFGPGTRLTVL.

V gene TRBV27 combines with J gene TRBJ2-7; as DNA is missing, the TRBD1 call by TCRdb cannot be tested. The germline CDR1 and CDR2 sequences are MNHEY and SMNVEV (reference sequence). The CDR3 is 15 residues long. The chain's CDR3 is CASSPYGTGVYEQYF.

The chain employs TRBV15 and TRBJ2-4. Germline CDR1 and CDR2: LNHNV and YYDKDF (reference sequence). CDR3 length: 15 amino acids. The CDR3: CATSRVAVRIDIQYF. Complete variable domain (other parts from reference TRBV15 and TRBJ2-4): DAMVIQNPRYQVTQFGKPVTLSCSQTLNHNVMYWYQQKSSQAPKLLFHYYDKDFNNEADTPDNFQSRRPNTSFCFLDIRSPGLGDTAMYLCATSRVAVRIDIQYFGAGTRLSVL.

The V gene is TRBV5-1, the J gene TRBJ2-2. Germline V gene data show CDR1 as SGHRS and CDR2 as YFSETQ. The CDR3 length is 15 residues. CDR3 residues: CASSIGRIGAGELFF. The full variable domain, in which reference TRBV5-1 and TRBJ2-2 provide the parts outside the CDR3, is KAGVTQTPRYLIKTRGQQVTLSCSPISGHRSVSWYQQTPGQGLQFLFEYFSETQRNKGNFPGRFSGRQFSNSRSEMNVSTLELGDSALYLCASSIGRIGAGELFFGEGSRLTVL.

The chain employs TRBV12-3 or TRBV12-4 and TRBJ1-1. The CDR3 spans 13 residues. The CDR3 sequence is CASSFSGVSEAFF.

The rearrangement uses TRBV5-1 and TRBJ2-7; absent DNA, TCRdb's TRBD2 call cannot be checked. This CDR3 is 15 amino acids long. CDR1 and CDR2 (germline): SGHRS, YFSETQ. The CDR3 spells CASSLRDSYSYEQYF. Combining the CDR3 with reference TRBV5-1 and TRBJ2-7 gives the whole variable domain KAGVTQTPRYLIKTRGQQVTLSCSPISGHRSVSWYQQTPGQGLQFLFEYFSETQRNKGNFPGRFSGRQFSNSRSEMNVSTLELGDSALYLCASSLRDSYSYEQYFGPGTRLTVT.

The gene calls are TRBV6-2 or TRBV6-3 and TRBJ2-7; absent DNA, TCRdb's TRBD2 call cannot be checked. CDR1 and CDR2 from the germline V gene are MNHEY and SVGEGT. The CDR3 runs 14 residues. This CDR3 reads CASRLTSGSDEQYF.

This chain joins TRBV10-3 and TRBJ1-5; TCRdb gives TRBD1 as the D gene, but with no DNA this cannot be confirmed. The CDR3 is made up of 12 amino acids. The germline CDR1 and CDR2 sequences are ENHRY and SYGVKD. The CDR3: CAIGASNQPQHF.

V usage is TRBV27 and J usage is TRBJ2-3; TCRdb's D gene call, TRBD2, goes unchecked for lack of DNA. Germline loops: CDR1 MNHEY, CDR2 SMNVEV (reference sequence). The CDR3 sequence is 15 residues long. The CDR3 spells CASSPGGLNTDTQYF.

V usage is TRBV20-1 and J usage is TRBJ2-7; lacking DNA, the TRBD2 call made by TCRdb goes unchecked. Germline V gene data show CDR1 as DFQATT and CDR2 as SNEGSKA (reference sequence). This CDR3 has 17 amino acids. CDR3 sequence reads: CSARDTVGRTLAREQYF.

The V gene is TRBV29-1, the J gene TRBJ1-4; checking the TCRdb D call of TRBD1 is not possible without DNA. Germline V CDR1 and CDR2: SQVTM, ANQGSEA. CDR3 size: 16 residues. The CDR3: CSVKKYSGSLNEKLFF.

The chain uses TRBV18 and TRBJ2-1; TCRdb designates TRBD2, a call that cannot be tested without DNA. The germline gives CDR1 KGHSH, CDR2 LQKENI. There are 15 residues in the CDR3. CDR3 sequence reads: CASSPLLTSVNEQFF.

In terms of frequency, this clonotype is medium-sized (0.01 to 0.1%). The CDR3 loop reads CASGGQGGQNIQYF. J is TRBJ2-4 and V is TRBV6-1; TCRdb's D call, TRBD1, is unchecked because there is no DNA. The length of the CDR3 is 14 residues. Germline CDR1 MNHNS, CDR2 SASEGT.

The J gene is TRBJ1-4, the V gene TRBV20-1. CDR1 and CDR2 (germline): DFQATT, SNEGSKA (reference sequence). The CDR3 contains 14 residues. The CDR3 loop reads CSASPGSSNEKLFF.

The chain recombines TRBV20-1 with TRBJ2-3. In germline, CDR1 is DFQATT, CDR2 SNEGSKA (reference sequence). This CDR3 has 15 amino acids. CDR3: CSARDLYAGTDTQYF.

The rearrangement joins TRBV20-1 to TRBJ2-2; TCRdb reports TRBD2, a call that lacks DNA to check it against. Germline CDR1 reads DFQATT; CDR2 reads SNEGSKA (reference sequence). CDR3 size: 14 residues. CDR3 amino acids: CSAGSGRGAGELFF.

The chain couples TRBV5-1 to TRBJ2-1; the D call from TCRdb, TRBD1, cannot be confirmed without DNA. Germline loops: CDR1 SGHRS, CDR2 YFSETQ. CDR3 length: 15 amino acids. The CDR3: CASSLGDRVSNEQFF.

The rearrangement uses TRBV12-3 or TRBV12-4 and TRBJ1-1; no DNA is available, so the TRBD1 call from TCRdb remains unchecked. This CDR3 contains 13 residues. The CDR3 loop reads CASSETGTTEAFF.

CDR3 sequence reads: CASSLRAGNTIYF. The J gene is TRBJ1-3, the V gene TRBV7-8. The CDR3 spans 13 residues. Germline-derived CDR1 and CDR2 are SGHVS and FQNEAQ.

The chain employs TRBV15 and TRBJ2-1. CDR1 and CDR2 (germline): LNHNV, YYDKDF (reference sequence). The CDR3 contains 12 residues. The CDR3 protein is CATSRDGNEQFF.

V usage is TRBV12-3 or TRBV12-4 and J usage is TRBJ2-7; the D call from TCRdb, TRBD2, cannot be confirmed without DNA. This CDR3 comprises 15 residues. This CDR3 is CASAGASVGLGEQYF.